The present T cell receptor (beta chain) was sequenced within a study of PD-L1 blockade in urothelial cancer. About the research overall: Analysis of blood occurred 3 weeks (second dose) and 6 weeks after treatment start. Each blood sample yielded a median of around 150,000 T cells. Study-wide results and caveats: Below-median pretreatment blood TCR clonality was a predictor of better survival.

Synthetic spike-ins, TCR analog templates, were added into each PCR. Produced via immunoSEQ multiplex PCR; TCRdb's table is partial and in-frame only. The sample has tens of thousands of clones; 75% to 90% are singletons. Note on this clone: As yet, its antigen is unknown.

In germline, CDR1 is SGHTA, CDR2 FQGNSA. The CDR3 sequence is 15 residues long. Trimming stripped 4 bases from V and 6 bases from J, with 16 bases between. The chain carries TRBV7-2 and TRBJ2-1, with D perhaps matching TRBD1 (6 bases). The TCR sequence derives from a man in his sixties with urothelial cancer. The sample consisted of PBMCs, taken around atezolizumab (anti-PD-L1) treatment. CDR3 amino acids: CASSSQGLGGNEQFF. In nucleotides, the CDR3 is TGTGCCAGCAGCTCCCAGGGGTTAGGGGGCAATGAGCAGTTCTTC.